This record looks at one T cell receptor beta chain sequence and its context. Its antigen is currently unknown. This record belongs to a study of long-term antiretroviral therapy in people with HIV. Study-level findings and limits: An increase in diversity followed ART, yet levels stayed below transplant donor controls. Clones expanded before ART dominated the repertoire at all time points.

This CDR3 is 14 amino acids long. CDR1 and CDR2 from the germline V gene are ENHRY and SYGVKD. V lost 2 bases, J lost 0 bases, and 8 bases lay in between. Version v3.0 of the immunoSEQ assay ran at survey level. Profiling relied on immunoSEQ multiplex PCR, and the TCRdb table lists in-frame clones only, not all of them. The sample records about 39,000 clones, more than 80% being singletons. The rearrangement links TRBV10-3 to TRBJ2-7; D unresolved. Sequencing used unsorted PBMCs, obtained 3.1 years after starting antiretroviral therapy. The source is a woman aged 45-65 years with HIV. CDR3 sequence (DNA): TGTGCCATCAGTGAGGAAAATGTCTCCTACGAGCAGTACTTC. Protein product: CAISEENVSYEQYF.